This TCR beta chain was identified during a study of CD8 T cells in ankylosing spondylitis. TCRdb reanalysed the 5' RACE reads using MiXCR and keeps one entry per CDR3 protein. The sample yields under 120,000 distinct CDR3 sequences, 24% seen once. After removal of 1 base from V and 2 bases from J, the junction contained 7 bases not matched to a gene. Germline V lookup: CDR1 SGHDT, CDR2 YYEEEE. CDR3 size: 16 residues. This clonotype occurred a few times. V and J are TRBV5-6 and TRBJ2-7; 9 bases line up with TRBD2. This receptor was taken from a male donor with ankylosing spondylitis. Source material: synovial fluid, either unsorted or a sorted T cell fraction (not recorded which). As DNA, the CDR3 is TGTGCCAGCAGCTTGTTCGAGACTAGCGGTGCCTACGAGCAGTACGTC. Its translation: CASSLFETSGAYEQYV.